The following is a T cell receptor (beta chain) sequence with its context. These data originate in a study of blood T cell repertoires in COVID-19. Across the study: Samples of COVID-19 (acute and convalescent) were obtained from the United States, Italy and Spain. Sample material is recorded as cDNA or gDNA derived from T cells, B-cell-depleted T cells, or PBMCs.

Libraries were prepared by immunoSEQ multiplex PCR; TCRdb keeps only in-frame clonotypes and omits some of them. The sample includes 200,000 to 250,000 clones, roughly nine tenths of them seen just once. The participants were between about 18 and 95 years old and came from 24 US areas. Donors were grouped by their self-reported clinical history. The germline CDR1 and CDR2 sequences are LNHNV and YYDKDF (reference sequence). V lost 3 bases and J 6 bases, leaving 9 bases between the germline ends. The CDR3 spans 13 residues. Sequencing was performed on PBMCs or T cells enriched from blood (not recorded which). The V gene is TRBV15, the J gene TRBJ1-3, with TRBD1 as a possible D gene (5 bases). The clonotype originates from a woman between 50 and 59 years old in a cohort exposed to, infected with or recovered from COVID-19 (not recorded which). CDR3 in amino acids: CATSRDNPNTIYF. DNA of the CDR3: TGTGCCACCAGCAGGGACAACCCAAACACCATATATTTT.